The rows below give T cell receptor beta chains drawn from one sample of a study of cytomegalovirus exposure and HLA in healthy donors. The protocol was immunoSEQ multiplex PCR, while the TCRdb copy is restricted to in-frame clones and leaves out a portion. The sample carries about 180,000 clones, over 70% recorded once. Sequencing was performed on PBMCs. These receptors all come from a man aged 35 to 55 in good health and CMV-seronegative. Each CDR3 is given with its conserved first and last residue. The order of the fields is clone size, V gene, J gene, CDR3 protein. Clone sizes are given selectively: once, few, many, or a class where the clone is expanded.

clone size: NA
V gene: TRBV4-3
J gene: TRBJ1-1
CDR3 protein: CASSERQGATEAFF

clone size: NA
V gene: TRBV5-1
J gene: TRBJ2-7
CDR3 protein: CASSFLPGDSSSF

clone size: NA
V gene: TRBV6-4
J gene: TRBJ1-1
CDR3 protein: CASSALQGDTEAFF

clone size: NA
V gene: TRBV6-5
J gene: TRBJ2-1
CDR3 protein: CASSYGLAVYNEQFF

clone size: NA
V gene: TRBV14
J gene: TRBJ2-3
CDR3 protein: CASSISSGSVYTQYF

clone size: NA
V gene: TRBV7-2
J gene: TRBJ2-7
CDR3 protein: CASSQQGQYYEQYF

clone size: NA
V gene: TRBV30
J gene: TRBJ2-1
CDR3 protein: CAWTGRVEQFF

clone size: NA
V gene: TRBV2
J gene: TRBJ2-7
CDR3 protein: CASSETEKGQYF

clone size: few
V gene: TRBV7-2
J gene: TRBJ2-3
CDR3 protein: CASSPPGLAGNTQYF

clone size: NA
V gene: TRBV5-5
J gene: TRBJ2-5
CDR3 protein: CASSLAVQMFGETQYF

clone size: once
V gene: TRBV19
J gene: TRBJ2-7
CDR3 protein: CASSIGTGRTHYEQYF

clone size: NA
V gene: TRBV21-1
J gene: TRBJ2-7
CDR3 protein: CASSSREGVREQYF

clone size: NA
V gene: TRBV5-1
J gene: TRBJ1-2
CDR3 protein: CASSGDMDTYGYTF

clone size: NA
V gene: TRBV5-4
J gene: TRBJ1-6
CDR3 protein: CATRPGVINSPLHF

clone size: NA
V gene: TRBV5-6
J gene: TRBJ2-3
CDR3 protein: CASSLGLVRSDTQYF

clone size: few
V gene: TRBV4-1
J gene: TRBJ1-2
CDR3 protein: CASSQDGENYGYTF

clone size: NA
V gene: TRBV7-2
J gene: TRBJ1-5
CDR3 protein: CASSPRVGGNQPQHF

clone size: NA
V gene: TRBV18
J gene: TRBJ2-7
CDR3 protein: CASSPGQGAPYEQYF

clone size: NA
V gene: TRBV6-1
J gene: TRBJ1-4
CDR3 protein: CASSEAQFFLVGGSNEKLFF

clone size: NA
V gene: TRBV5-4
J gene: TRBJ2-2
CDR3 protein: CASSLGPELFF

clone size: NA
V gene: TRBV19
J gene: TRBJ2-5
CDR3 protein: CASSIGHQETQYF

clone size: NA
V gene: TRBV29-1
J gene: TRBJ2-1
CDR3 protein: CSVDRADEQFF

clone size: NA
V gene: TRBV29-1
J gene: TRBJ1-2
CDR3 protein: CSVEEQGPYGYTF

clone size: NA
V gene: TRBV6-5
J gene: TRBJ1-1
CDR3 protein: CASNRGTGVNTEAFF

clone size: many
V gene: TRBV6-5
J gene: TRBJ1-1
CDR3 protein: CASSSGQGLAEAFF

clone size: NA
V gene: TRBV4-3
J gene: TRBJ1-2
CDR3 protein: CASSQMTGNYGYTF

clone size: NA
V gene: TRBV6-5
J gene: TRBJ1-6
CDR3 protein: CASMGTGGNSPLHF

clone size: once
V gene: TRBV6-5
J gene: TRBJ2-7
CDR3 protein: CASSTPSQGAYEQYF

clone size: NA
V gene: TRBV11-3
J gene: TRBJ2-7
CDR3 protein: CASSPRTSGGPYEQYF

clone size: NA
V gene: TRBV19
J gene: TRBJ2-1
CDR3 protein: CASSAIQGAAYNEQFF

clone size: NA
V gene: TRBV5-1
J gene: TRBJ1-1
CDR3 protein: CASSLSQIDRVAFF